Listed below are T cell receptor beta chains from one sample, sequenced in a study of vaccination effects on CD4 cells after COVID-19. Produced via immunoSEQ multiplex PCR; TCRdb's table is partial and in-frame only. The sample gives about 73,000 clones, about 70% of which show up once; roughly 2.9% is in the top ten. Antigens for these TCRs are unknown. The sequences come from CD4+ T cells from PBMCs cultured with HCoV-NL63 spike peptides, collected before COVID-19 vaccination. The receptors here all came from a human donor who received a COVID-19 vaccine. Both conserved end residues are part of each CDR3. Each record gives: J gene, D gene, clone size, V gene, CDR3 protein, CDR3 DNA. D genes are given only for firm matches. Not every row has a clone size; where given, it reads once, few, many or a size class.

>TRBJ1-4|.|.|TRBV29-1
CSGQDSLNEKLFF
TGCAGCGGGCAGGACAGCCTTAATGAAAAACTGTTTTTT
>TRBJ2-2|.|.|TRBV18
CASSPGETGELFF
TGTGCCAGCTCACCAGGAGAGACCGGGGAGCTGTTTTTT
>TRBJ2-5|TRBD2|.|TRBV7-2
CASRRLAGGTQYF
TGTGCCAGCAGACGACTAGCGGGGGGGACCCAGTACTTC
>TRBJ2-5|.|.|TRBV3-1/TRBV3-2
CASSLRTAQETQYF
TGTGCCAGCAGCTTGCGGACAGCCCAAGAGACCCAGTACTTC
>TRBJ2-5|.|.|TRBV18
CASSPQGWETQYF
TGTGCCAGCTCACCACAGGGGTGGGAGACCCAGTACTTC
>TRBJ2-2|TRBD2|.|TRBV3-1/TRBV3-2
CASSRGLAGAKNTGELFF
TGTGCCAGCAGCCGGGGACTAGCGGGGGCCAAGAACACCGGGGAGCTGTTTTTT
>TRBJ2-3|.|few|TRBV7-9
CASSLVPITDTQYF
TGTGCCAGCAGCTTAGTTCCCATCACAGATACGCAGTATTTT
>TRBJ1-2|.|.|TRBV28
CASSHRFYGYTF
TGTGCCAGCAGTCACAGGTTCTATGGCTACACCTTC
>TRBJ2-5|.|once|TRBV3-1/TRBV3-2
CASRDRFQETQYF
TGTGCCAGCAGGGATCGATTCCAAGAGACCCAGTACTTC
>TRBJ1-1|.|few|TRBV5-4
CASSRGAETEAFF
TGTGCCAGCAGCCGGGGGGCGGAAACTGAAGCTTTCTTT
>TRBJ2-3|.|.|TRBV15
CATSRDGAGTDTQYF
TGTGCCACCAGCAGAGATGGTGCGGGCACAGATACGCAGTATTTT
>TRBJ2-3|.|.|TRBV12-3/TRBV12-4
CASSFAGDTQYF
TGTGCCAGCAGTTTTGCGGGAGATACGCAGTATTTT
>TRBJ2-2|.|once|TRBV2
CASSARVGAPGELFF
TGTGCCAGCAGTGCCCGGGTGGGAGCCCCAGGGGAGCTGTTTTTT
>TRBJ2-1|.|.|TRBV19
CASSRGSSYNEQFF
TGTGCCAGTAGTAGGGGGAGCTCCTACAATGAGCAGTTCTTC
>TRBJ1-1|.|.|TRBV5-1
CASSLLTGDTEAFF
TGCGCCAGCAGCCTCTTGACAGGAGACACTGAAGCTTTCTTT
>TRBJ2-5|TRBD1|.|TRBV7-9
CASSKTGVGETQYF
TGTGCCAGCAGCAAGACAGGGGTCGGAGAGACCCAGTACTTC
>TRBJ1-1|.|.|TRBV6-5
CASRLQGNTEAFF
TGTGCCAGTCGTCTGCAGGGAAACACTGAAGCTTTCTTT
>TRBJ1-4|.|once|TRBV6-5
CASSYSSSGNEKLFF
TGTGCCAGCAGTTACTCATCTTCGGGGAATGAAAAACTGTTTTTT
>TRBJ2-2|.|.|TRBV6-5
CASRHLTKRTGELFF
TGTGCCAGCAGACATTTGACAAAGAGGACCGGGGAGCTGTTTTTT
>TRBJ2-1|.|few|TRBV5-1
CASSLEGGDEQFF
TGCGCCAGCAGCTTGGAGGGGGGGGATGAGCAGTTCTTC
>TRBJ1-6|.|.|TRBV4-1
CASSQLRSGTSSYNSPLHF
TGCGCCAGCAGCCAACTTCGGTCAGGAACCAGCTCCTATAATTCACCCCTCCACTTT
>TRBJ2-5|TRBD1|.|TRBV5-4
CASSNYRGQETQYF
TGTGCCAGCAGCAATTACAGGGGCCAAGAGACCCAGTACTTC
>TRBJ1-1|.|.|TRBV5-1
CASSLVVSSTEAFF
TGCGCCAGCAGCTTGGTCGTTTCGAGCACTGAAGCTTTCTTT
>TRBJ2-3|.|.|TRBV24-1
CATSDRRSTDTQYF
TGTGCCACCAGTGATCGAAGAAGCACAGATACGCAGTATTTT
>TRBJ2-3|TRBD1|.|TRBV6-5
CASSQTGVTDTQYF
TGTGCCAGCAGTCAAACAGGGGTCACAGATACGCAGTATTTT
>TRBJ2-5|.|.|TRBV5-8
CASSPGTGRTQYF
TGTGCCAGCAGCCCCGGGACGGGACGGACCCAGTACTTC
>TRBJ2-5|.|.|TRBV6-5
CASGSKQGVGQETQYF
TGTGCCAGCGGTTCCAAGCAAGGGGTGGGCCAAGAGACCCAGTACTTC
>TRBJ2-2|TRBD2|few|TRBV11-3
CASSDIGRGGRTGELFF
TGTGCCAGCAGCGACATTGGGCGGGGGGGCCGCACCGGGGAGCTGTTTTTT
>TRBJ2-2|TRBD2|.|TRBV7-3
CASSLSAGGYTGELFF
TGTGCCAGCAGCTTAAGTGCCGGGGGGTACACCGGGGAGCTGTTTTTT
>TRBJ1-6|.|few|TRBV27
CASSPNRNSPLHF
TGTGCCAGCAGTCCTAACAGAAATTCACCCCTCCACTTT
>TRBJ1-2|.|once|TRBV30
CAWSVGGRRESYGYTF
TGTGCCTGGAGTGTCGGGGGGAGACGGGAATCGTATGGCTACACCTTC
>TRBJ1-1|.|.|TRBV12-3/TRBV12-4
CASRGAYTEAFF
TGTGCCAGCAGGGGGGCTTACACTGAAGCTTTCTTT
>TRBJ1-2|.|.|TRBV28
CATQLGRGQDYGYTF
TGTGCCACCCAGTTGGGGCGGGGTCAAGACTATGGCTACACCTTC
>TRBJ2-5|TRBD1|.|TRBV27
CASSSGQGQETQYF
TGTGCCAGCAGTTCCGGACAGGGTCAGGAGACCCAGTACTTC
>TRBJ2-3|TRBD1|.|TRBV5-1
CASSVDRAGTDTQYF
TGCGCCAGCAGCGTCGACAGGGCTGGCACAGATACGCAGTATTTT
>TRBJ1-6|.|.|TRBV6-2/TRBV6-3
CASSAWGVGRNNSPLHF
TGTGCCAGCAGTGCATGGGGCGTCGGACGAAATAATTCACCCCTCCACTTT
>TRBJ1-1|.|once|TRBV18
CASSSGTEAFF
TGTGCCAGCTCCTCCGGGACAGAAGCTTTCTTT
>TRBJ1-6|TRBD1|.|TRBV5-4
CASSLDRGYSPLHF
TGTGCCAGCAGCTTGGACAGGGGTTATTCACCCCTCCACTTT
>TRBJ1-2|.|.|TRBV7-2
CASSGRPGAEMRGYTF
TGTGCCAGCAGCGGACGTCCTGGTGCTGAGATGCGGGGCTACACCTTC
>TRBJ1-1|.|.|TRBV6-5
CASSYSPPGPEAFF
TGTGCCAGCAGTTACTCCCCTCCAGGGCCTGAAGCTTTCTTT
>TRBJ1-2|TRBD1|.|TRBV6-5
CASSYGQGQPGYTF
TGTGCCAGCAGTTACGGGCAGGGACAGCCCGGCTACACCTTC